The TCR beta chain described here comes from a study of T cell repertoires in aging, cancer and after chemotherapy. Study-level background: Six age groups, ranging from 30 or younger to 70 or older, included the donors. Clear clonal overlap appeared across healthy donor samples taken over several months to years. Broader study findings: Rebound thymic output was suggested by rising median generation probability during chemotherapy in each cancer cohort. In healthy donors, age-related TCR diversity loss mainly reflected lost richness.

TRB rearrangements spanning V, D and J were amplified using mixed TRB-A/B primers. TCRdb processed the multiplex PCR reads anew with MiXCR; each CDR3 protein has one entry. This sample has some 6,700 distinct CDR3 sequences; 35% to 45% occur once, and the top ten carry 40% to 50%. Germline loops: CDR1 LNHNV, CDR2 YYDKDF (reference sequence). The germline V and J ends were trimmed by 1 base and 6 bases, with 12 bases remaining between them. The CDR3 spans 14 residues. This clonotype was observed a handful of times. What it binds is not known. Peripheral blood genomic DNA, not sorted cells or RNA, was the template.

This receptor was identified in a human donor in good health. The rearrangement joins TRBV15 to TRBJ1-2, with TRBD1 as a possible D gene (6 bases). Sequencing input: blood. The CDR3 DNA sequence: TGTGCCACCAGCAGAGGACAGGCTTCAAATGGCTACACCTTC. Protein product: CATSRGQASNGYTF.